The TCR beta chain described here comes from a study of lymphopenia after photon versus proton radiotherapy. The V end was cut by 0 bases, the J end by 7 bases, with 10 bases between. Germline CDR1 and CDR2: SGHRS and YFSETQ. The CDR3 is 13 residues long. Study-level findings and limits: Oligoclonal CD8+ Temra expansion after nadir drove photon patients' diversity drop.

Some clones are missing from TCRdb's copy, which holds only in-frame ones; the method was immunoSEQ multiplex PCR. Of around 28,000 clones in the sample, 65% to 85% were seen once. This clone is a singleton in its sample. Its matching antigen is unknown. V usage is TRBV5-1 and J usage is TRBJ1-1, with unresolved D. The receptor was derived from a man aged 50-59 years with gastric cancer. The source was peripheral blood, collected from a patient treated with photon-based radiotherapy. Here the CDR3 reads CASSLALRVEAFF. The DNA of the CDR3 is TGCGCCAGCAGCTTGGCCTTGAGGGTTGAAGCTTTCTTT.